This T cell receptor (beta chain) was documented in a study of neurological immune-mediated disorders. Study observations and caveats: In HTLV-1-associated myelopathy, TCR clonal expansion was greatest, whereas multiple sclerosis had the least, falling below healthy controls.

Synthesis of cDNA was carried out by template-switch 5'RACE. The reaction used 10-nucleotide random UMIs. A single record per CDR3 protein comes from TCRdb applying MiXCR to the 5' RACE reads. Altogether about 40,000 distinct CDR3 sequences are present, roughly 3.2% being singletons, with the ten largest covering about 8.3%. This clonotype has a count of ten or more. Its antigen is unknown. Noted time point: longitudinal time-point 1 (baseline). From 2 million PBMCs stored at -80 C, the unsorted libraries were generated. Trimming stripped 5 bases from V and 0 bases from J, with 14 bases between. The CDR3 has 14 amino acids. The V gene's germline CDR1 is DFQATT and CDR2 SNEGSKA (reference sequence).

The source is a woman aged 60 to 75 with multiple sclerosis. Sequenced sample: PBMCs. The V gene is TRBV20-1, the J gene TRBJ2-7; D gene uncertain. In nucleotides, the CDR3 is TGCAGTGCTCCACAACTCCCGAGCTCCTACGAGCAGTACTTC. It translates to CSAPQLPSSYEQYF.